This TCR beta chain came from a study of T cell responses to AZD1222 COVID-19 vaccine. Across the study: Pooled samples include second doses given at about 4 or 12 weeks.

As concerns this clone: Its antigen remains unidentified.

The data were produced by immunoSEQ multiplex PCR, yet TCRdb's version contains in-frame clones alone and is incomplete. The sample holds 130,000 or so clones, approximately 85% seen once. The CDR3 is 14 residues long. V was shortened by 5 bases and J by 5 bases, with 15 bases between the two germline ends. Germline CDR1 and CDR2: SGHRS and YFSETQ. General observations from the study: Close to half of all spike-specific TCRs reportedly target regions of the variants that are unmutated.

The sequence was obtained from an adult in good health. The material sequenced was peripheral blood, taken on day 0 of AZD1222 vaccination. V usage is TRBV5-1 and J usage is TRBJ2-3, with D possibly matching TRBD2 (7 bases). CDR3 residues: CASRSGGPEDTQYF. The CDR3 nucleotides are TGCGCCAGCAGGTCGGGGGGCCCGGAAGATACGCAGTATTTT.